The sequence of this T cell receptor beta chain was determined in a study of cytomegalovirus exposure and HLA in healthy donors. Overall study findings and caveats: A later analysis showed TCR association rates differing by HLA locus, peaking at DRB1 and lowest at HLA-C. TCR beta V segments were, for the most part, productive about 90% or about 30% of the time in an earlier analysis.

Primers for the PCR totalled 60 Vbeta and 13 Jbeta. The table came from immunoSEQ multiplex PCR; TCRdb's copy has only in-frame clones and leaves some out. The data hold 150,000 to 200,000 clones, with about 86% observed a single time. This clone occurred once. What it binds is not known. The sample was PBMCs. This clonotype was sampled from a young woman in good health and CMV-seropositive.

In DNA, the CDR3 is TGTGCCAGCAGTGAAGCGTCCGGGGGGGGGTACAATGAGCAGTTCTTC. It codes for CASSEASGGGYNEQFF. The J gene is TRBJ2-1, the V gene TRBV2; the match to TRBD2 covers 8 bases. Germline assignment: CDR1 SNHLY and CDR2 FYNNEI. The CDR3 spans 16 residues. Unmatched junction bases numbered 5, after V lost 0 bases and J lost 4 bases.